The rows below give T cell receptor beta chains drawn from one sample of a study of breast tumors, draining lymph nodes, adjacent tissues. TCRdb re-called the multiplex PCR reads through MiXCR, storing one row per CDR3 protein. The sample has 200,000 to 300,000 distinct CDR3 sequences; 30% are singletons. The specimen sequenced was axillary lymph node tissue. These receptors were obtained from a female donor with breast cancer. Some clones in this sample may be carry-over from other donors' samples. The CDR3 runs from the conserved cysteine through the conserved F or W. The order of the fields is J gene, V gene, clone size, D gene, CDR3 DNA, CDR3 protein. A D gene is named only where the DNA matches it firmly. Some rows mark clone size as missing; the rest say once, few, many or name a class of expanded clone.

j_gene: TRBJ1-1
v_gene: TRBV5-6
abundance: .
d_gene: .
CDR3nt: TGTGCCAGCAGCTTGAAGCAGCAGAAGGCTTTCTTT
CDR3aa: CASSLKQQKAFF

j_gene: TRBJ1-3
v_gene: TRBV5-6
abundance: many
d_gene: .
CDR3nt: TGTGCCAGCAGCTTGTTTGGGACTTCCACCATATATTTT
CDR3aa: CASSLFGTSTIYF

j_gene: TRBJ2-5
v_gene: TRBV4-1
abundance: many
d_gene: TRBD2
CDR3nt: TGCGCCAGCAGCCAAGGGCCGGGACTAGGAAAAGAGACCCAGTACTTC
CDR3aa: CASSQGPGLGKETQYF

j_gene: TRBJ1-2
v_gene: TRBV20-1
abundance: many
d_gene: .
CDR3nt: TGCAGTGCTGGAGGCGGGGGCTACACCTTC
CDR3aa: CSAGGGGYTF

j_gene: TRBJ1-5
v_gene: TRBV20-1
abundance: many
d_gene: .
CDR3nt: TGCAGTGCTAGAGAGGAACCTTTTGGCAATCAGCCCCAGCATTTT
CDR3aa: CSAREEPFGNQPQHF

j_gene: TRBJ2-7
v_gene: TRBV29-1
abundance: many
d_gene: TRBD1
CDR3nt: TGCAGCGTTGTGAGGGGGACAGGGGCGGACGAGCAGTACTTC
CDR3aa: CSVVRGTGADEQYF

j_gene: TRBJ2-7
v_gene: TRBV20-1
abundance: many
d_gene: TRBD2
CDR3nt: TGCAGTGCTCTAGCGGGAGTGGCCTACGAGCAGTACTTC
CDR3aa: CSALAGVAYEQYF

j_gene: TRBJ2-1
v_gene: TRBV20-1
abundance: many
d_gene: TRBD1
CDR3nt: TGCAGTGCGGGGACAGGGTTCAACAATGAGCAGTTCTTC
CDR3aa: CSAGTGFNNEQFF

j_gene: TRBJ1-5
v_gene: TRBV2
abundance: many
d_gene: .
CDR3nt: TGTGCCAGCAGGGAGAGGGTAGTTGGCAATCAGCCCCAGCATTTT
CDR3aa: CASRERVVGNQPQHF

j_gene: TRBJ1-2
v_gene: TRBV28
abundance: .
d_gene: .
CDR3nt: TGTGCCGGATCGGGGTCCGTTAACTATGGCTACACCTTC
CDR3aa: CAGSGSVNYGYTF

j_gene: TRBJ1-2
v_gene: TRBV7-7
abundance: many
d_gene: .
CDR3nt: TGTGCTAGCAGCTTACGGGCTAAACCTAACTATGGCTACACCTTC
CDR3aa: CASSLRAKPNYGYTF

j_gene: TRBJ2-7
v_gene: TRBV11-2
abundance: many
d_gene: .
CDR3nt: TGTGCCAGCAGCCCCCAAATTGGCAGTAACTCCTACGAGCAGTACTTC
CDR3aa: CASSPQIGSNSYEQYF

j_gene: TRBJ1-1
v_gene: TRBV7-9
abundance: .
d_gene: TRBD1
CDR3nt: TGTGCCAGCAGACCCAGGGGGGGCGGTGGGACTGAAGCTTTCTTT
CDR3aa: CASRPRGGGGTEAFF

j_gene: TRBJ1-2
v_gene: TRBV5-6
abundance: many
d_gene: TRBD1
CDR3nt: TGTGCCAGCAGCTTGGTGGGACAGGGAACTAACTATGGCTACACCTTC
CDR3aa: CASSLVGQGTNYGYTF

j_gene: TRBJ1-4
v_gene: TRBV5-1
abundance: many
d_gene: TRBD1
CDR3nt: TGCGCCAGCAGCCCAGAACGGACAGGGGGGCATGAAAAACTGTTTTTT
CDR3aa: CASSPERTGGHEKLFF

j_gene: TRBJ2-2
v_gene: TRBV15
abundance: many
d_gene: TRBD2
CDR3nt: TGTGCCACCAGCTCCGGGACTAGGGACACCGGGGAGCTGTTTTTT
CDR3aa: CATSSGTRDTGELFF

j_gene: TRBJ2-3
v_gene: TRBV9
abundance: few
d_gene: TRBD2
CDR3nt: TGTGCCAGCAGTAAGACCCCGGGACTAGCGGGAGCGCGCACAGATACGCAGTATTTT
CDR3aa: CASSKTPGLAGARTDTQYF

j_gene: TRBJ2-5
v_gene: TRBV7-6
abundance: many
d_gene: .
CDR3nt: TGTGCCAGCAGATTGGGAGCAGACCAAGAGACCCAGTACTTC
CDR3aa: CASRLGADQETQYF

j_gene: TRBJ2-1
v_gene: TRBV19
abundance: few
d_gene: .
CDR3nt: TGTGCCAGTAGTATAGTCGTGGACGGGGACAATGAGCAGTTCTTC
CDR3aa: CASSIVVDGDNEQFF

j_gene: TRBJ2-1
v_gene: TRBV6-2/TRBV6-3
abundance: .
d_gene: .
CDR3nt: TGTGCCAGCGGTCCAGGTAGGCACCAGTTCTTC
CDR3aa: CASGPGRHQFF

j_gene: TRBJ1-5
v_gene: TRBV29-1
abundance: many
d_gene: .
CDR3nt: TGCAGCGTTGGTATCAGTAATAGCAATCAGCCCCAGCATTTT
CDR3aa: CSVGISNSNQPQHF

j_gene: TRBJ2-7
v_gene: TRBV20-1
abundance: many
d_gene: TRBD1
CDR3nt: TGCAGTGCTAACAGACAGGGAGATTACGAGCAGTACTTC
CDR3aa: CSANRQGDYEQYF

j_gene: TRBJ1-1
v_gene: TRBV19
abundance: few
d_gene: .
CDR3nt: TGTGCCAGTAGTACCCGGTACAACACTGAAGCTTTCTTT
CDR3aa: CASSTRYNTEAFF

j_gene: TRBJ2-7
v_gene: TRBV7-2
abundance: many
d_gene: TRBD1
CDR3nt: TGTGCCAGCAGCTTAGCGGGCAGGGGGCTAGGCGAGCAGTACTTC
CDR3aa: CASSLAGRGLGEQYF

j_gene: TRBJ2-3
v_gene: TRBV15
abundance: .
d_gene: TRBD2
CDR3nt: TGTGCCACCAGCAGAGCGGGGGGGGGGGGAGTCTCAGATACGCAGTATTTT
CDR3aa: CATSRAGGGGVSDTQYF

j_gene: TRBJ2-2
v_gene: TRBV9
abundance: many
d_gene: TRBD1
CDR3nt: TGTGCCAGCAGCGTAGAAAGTGACAGGGGGAGTTCCGGGGAGCTGTTTTTT
CDR3aa: CASSVESDRGSSGELFF

j_gene: TRBJ2-7
v_gene: TRBV30
abundance: .
d_gene: TRBD2
CDR3nt: TGTGCCTGGAGACTAGCGGGATTAAAGAGCTACGAGCAGTACTTC
CDR3aa: CAWRLAGLKSYEQYF

j_gene: TRBJ2-5
v_gene: TRBV20-1
abundance: many
d_gene: .
CDR3nt: TGCAGTGCTAGAGATCTTGGGGAGACCCAGTACTTC
CDR3aa: CSARDLGETQYF

j_gene: TRBJ2-7
v_gene: TRBV19
abundance: many
d_gene: TRBD1
CDR3nt: TGTGCCAGTAGCCCGGGACAGGCCTTATACGAGCAGTACTTC
CDR3aa: CASSPGQALYEQYF